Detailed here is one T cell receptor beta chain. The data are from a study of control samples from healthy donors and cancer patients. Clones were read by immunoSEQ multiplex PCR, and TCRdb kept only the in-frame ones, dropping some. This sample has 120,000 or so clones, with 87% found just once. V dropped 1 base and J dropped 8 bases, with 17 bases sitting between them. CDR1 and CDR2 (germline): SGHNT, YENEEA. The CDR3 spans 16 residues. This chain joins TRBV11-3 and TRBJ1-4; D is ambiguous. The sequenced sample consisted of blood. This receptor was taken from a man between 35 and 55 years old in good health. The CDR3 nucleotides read TGTGCCAGCAGCTTAGCGGGCTCTCAAGGCTGGGAAAAACTGTTTTTT. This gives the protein CASSLAGSQGWEKLFF. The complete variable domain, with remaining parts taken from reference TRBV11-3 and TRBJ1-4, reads EAGVVQSPRYKIIEKKQPVAFWCNPISGHNTLYWYLQNLGQGPELLIRYENEEAVDDSQLPKDRFSAERLKGVDSTLKIQPAELGDSAVYLCASSLAGSQGWEKLFFGSGTQLSVL.